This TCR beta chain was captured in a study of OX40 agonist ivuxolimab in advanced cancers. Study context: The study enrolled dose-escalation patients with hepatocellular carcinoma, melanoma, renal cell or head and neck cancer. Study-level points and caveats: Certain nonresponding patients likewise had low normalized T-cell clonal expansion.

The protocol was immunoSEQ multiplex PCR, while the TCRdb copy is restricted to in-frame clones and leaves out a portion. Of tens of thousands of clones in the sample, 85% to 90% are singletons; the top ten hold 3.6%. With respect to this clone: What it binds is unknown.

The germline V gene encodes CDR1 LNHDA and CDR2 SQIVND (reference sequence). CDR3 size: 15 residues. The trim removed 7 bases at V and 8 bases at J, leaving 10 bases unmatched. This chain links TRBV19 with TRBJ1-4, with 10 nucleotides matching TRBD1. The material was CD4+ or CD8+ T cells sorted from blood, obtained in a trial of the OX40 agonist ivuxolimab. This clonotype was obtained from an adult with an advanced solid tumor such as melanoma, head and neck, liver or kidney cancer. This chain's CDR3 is CASTLETGGSEKLFF. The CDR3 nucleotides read TGTGCCAGTACCCTCGAGACAGGGGGCAGCGAAAAACTGTTTTTT.